These 10 T cell receptor beta chains originate from one sample sequenced in a study of CD8 T cells in Susac syndrome. It was with random hexamers that about 0.45 to 1 ug RNA was reverse transcribed. TCRdb independently ran MiXCR on the immunoSEQ multiplex PCR reads; one entry per CDR3 protein. The sample holds some 130,000 distinct CDR3 sequences, around 86% seen once. The sequenced sample was CD8+ T cells from PBMCs. These receptors all come from a human donor with multiple sclerosis.

V and J are TRBV11-3 and TRBJ1-4; the D is unclear. The CDR3 is 15 residues long. Trimming stripped 3 bases from V and 5 bases from J, with 13 bases between. Germline V gene data show CDR1 as SGHNT and CDR2 as YENEEA. For the CDR3, the DNA is TGTGCCAGCAGCTTCCCAACGGGCAAAAATGAAAAACTGTTTTTT. It specifies CASSFPTGKNEKLFF.

This rearrangement joins TRBV18 to TRBJ1-4, with 9 bases fitting TRBD1. Germline values: CDR1 KGHSH, CDR2 LQKENI. V trimming: 3 bases; J trimming: 8 bases; junction bases outside the gene matches: 10. The CDR3 runs to 16 residues. CDR3 DNA: TGTGCCAGCTCACCGTCGGGACAGGGACTGGTCGAAAAACTGTTTTTT. This translates into CASSPSGQGLVEKLFF.

The V and J genes are TRBV20-1 and TRBJ1-5; a weak D match, TRBD1 (5 bases). The germline gives CDR1 DFQATT, CDR2 SNEGSKA (reference sequence). The CDR3 is made up of 12 amino acids. With 5 bases removed from V and 4 bases from J, the gap between germline ends came to 9 bases. The CDR3 loop reads CSAGQGNQPQHF. The CDR3 coding sequence is TGCAGTGCTGGTCAGGGAAATCAGCCCCAGCATTTT.

This clonotype was observed a few times. The chain has TRBV4-3 and TRBJ2-1; 9 bases are shared with TRBD2. The CDR3 extends over 16 amino acids. Germline lookup yields CDR1 LGHNA and CDR2 YSLEER. Germline trimming cut 0 bases from V and 10 bases from J; bases unmatched to any gene: 10. CDR3 sequence (DNA): TGCGCCAGCAGCCAAGATTGGTATGGCGGGAGGGGGGAGCAGTTCTTC. This translates into CASSQDWYGGRGEQFF.

The CDR3 region has the DNA TGTGCCAGCAGCCAAGGATATTTGAGCTTAACTAACTATGGCTACACCTTC. It specifies CASSQGYLSLTNYGYTF. V gene TRBV4-2 combines with J gene TRBJ1-2, with D uncertain. Germline V gives CDR1 LGHNA, CDR2 YNFKEQ. The V end was cut by 1 base, the J end by 0 bases, with 15 bases between. This CDR3 is 17 amino acids long.

The chain carries TRBV21-1 and TRBJ2-3; the D call in the table, TRBD1, was not verified against the DNA. TRBV21-1 is a known pseudogene. The CDR3 loop spans 13 amino acids. The CDR3 nucleotides read TGTGCCAGCACCCGGGGGATCACAGATACGCAGTATTTT. This encodes CASTRGITDTQYF.

The chain has TRBV2 and TRBJ2-5, with a weak D call TRBD1 (5 bases). V lost 10 bases and J 4 bases, leaving 19 bases between the germline ends. Germline V gene data show CDR1 as SNHLY and CDR2 as FYNNEI. There are 14 residues in the CDR3. CDR3 nucleotide sequence: TGTGCCACCCACTTTGAAAGGGGTATAGAGACCCAGTACTTC. It encodes CATHFERGIETQYF.

The chain links TRBV4-3 to TRBJ1-1; perhaps TRBD1 as D (6 bases). Per the germline V gene, CDR1 is LGHNA and CDR2 is YSLEER. Trimming pared 1 base from V and 8 bases from J, leaving 20 bases between. The CDR3 sequence is 16 residues long. CDR3 amino acids: CASSQAERTSGQEAFF. CDR3 nucleotides: TGCGCCAGCAGCCAAGCAGAAAGGACCTCGGGACAAGAAGCTTTCTTT.

The chain carries TRBV5-4 and TRBJ2-7; 7 bases fit TRBD1. The CDR3 is 13 amino acids. Germline-derived CDR1 and CDR2 are SGHNT and YYREEE (reference sequence). After removal of 4 bases from V and 1 base from J, the junction contained 2 bases not matched to a gene. CDR3 sequence reads: CASSPTGSYEQYF. CDR3 nucleotides: TGTGCCAGCAGCCCGACAGGGTCCTACGAGCAGTACTTC.

The J gene is TRBJ2-1, the V gene TRBV7-9, with TRBD2 matching over 8 bases. The V gene's germline CDR1 is SEHNR and CDR2 FQNEAQ (reference sequence). The CDR3 runs to 15 residues. V shed 4 bases and J 3 bases; nucleotides not matched to a gene: 5. The DNA of the CDR3 is TGTGCCAGCAGCTCCCTAGCGGGCAACTACAATGAGCAGTTCTTC. Translated, it gives CASSSLAGNYNEQFF.